This T cell receptor beta chain was identified during a study of blood T cells in healthy people across ages. The germline V gene encodes CDR1 SQVTM and CDR2 ANQGSEA. The germline V and J ends were trimmed by 0 bases and 4 bases, with 9 bases remaining between them. CDR3 length: 13 amino acids. Study-level findings and limits: Across the age range, TCR beta diversity per million T cells fell in a roughly linear way. It was the long-lived donors that had more naive CD4+ cells and higher diversity than aged donors.

Alongside a J-beta primer mix, a sample-barcoded 5' primer served in a second PCR lasting about 6 to 11 cycles. At least 3 million CDR3-containing paired-end reads were obtained per sample. TCRdb analysed the 5' RACE reads with MiXCR anew, one entry per CDR3 protein. This table holds roughly 1,800,000 distinct CDR3 sequences, about 49% found once. Samples had at least 7 million PBMCs isolated from them. For this clonotype: Its antigen is not identified.

Material: blood. This chain uses TRBV29-1 with TRBJ1-2; D gene uncertain. This TCR was recovered from a woman aged 40 to 49 in good health. CDR3 sequence reads: CSVEDAPAYGYTF. The DNA for the CDR3 is TGCAGCGTTGAAGATGCCCCTGCCTATGGCTACACCTTC.